This T cell receptor (beta chain) is from a study of early T cells in non-severe SARS-CoV-2 infection (dated by TCRdb to the early 2020s). At the level of the whole study: Bulk RNA from unsorted whole blood was used for TCR sequencing, so alpha and beta chains could not be paired. On the study overall, not on this receptor specifically: Matching against VDJdb was skewed toward anti-spike CD8 responses, likely underestimated virus-specific expansions, and missed private and CD4 specificities.

This clonotype was counted ten times or more. The antigen it recognizes is unknown. Base quality data are lacking; no much larger clone is found one base away. Per the germline V gene (reference sequence), MNHNY is the CDR1 and SVGAGI is the CDR2. The junction shows trimming of 10 bases on V and 5 bases on J, plus 14 bases between the germline ends. Spanning cysteine to phenylalanine, the CDR3 consists of 12 amino acids. CDR3 DNA is the only sequence kept; it has 36 bases, read in frame from the first base. Receptor libraries were prepared by 5' RACE. Sequencing relied on a NextSeq 500. In the TCR library protocol, unique molecular identifiers were attached to individual cDNA molecules to correct for PCR bias and sequencing error. Both TCR alpha and beta chains were sequenced, and tight co-correlation was observed between alpha and beta sequence abundances in each sample. In the source study's methods: V gene, J gene and CDR3 annotation of TCR sequences was performed with Decombinator V4. TCRs were defined as expanded if a significant change between any two time points was detected under a Poisson model with p below 0.0001. TCR abundances were normalised to the total number of TCRs sequenced per sample and expressed as counts per million. TRAV1-2 paired with TRAJ12, TRAJ20 or TRAJ33 defined MAIT TCRs, while TRAV10 paired with TRAJ18 defined iNKT TCRs. VDJdb, accessed on 1 November 2021, was searched for TCRs annotated for CMV, EBV and SARS-CoV-2, and TCRs annotated for more than one antigen were excluded. TCRdb passed the public sequencing reads through fastp at Q25 and MiXCR, retaining productive beta sequences. Every entry covers one CDR3 protein and lists the most common genes and DNA from its rows. TCRdb, not the authors, supplied the V and J calls. This sample comprises some 16,000 distinct CDR3 sequences, around 5.1% of them detected only once. The top ten constitute over 5.5% of the sample.

Set within a cohort of healthcare workers in London, UK, this nested case-control study involved weekly PCR testing of nasopharyngeal swabs along with blood sampling. Healthcare workers were recruited between 23 and 31 March 2020, during the week of the UK lockdown, and were followed weekly for up to roughly 16 weeks. The sequence came from an adult who was a healthcare worker with PCR-confirmed SARS-CoV-2 infection or an uninfected control (not recorded which). Sample: whole blood. This receptor chain uses TRBV6-6 and TRBJ1-2, with TRBD1 tentatively as D gene (6 bases match). This receptor carries the CDR3 CATSRGGYGYTF. The nucleotide sequence is TGTGCCACCAGCAGGGGTGGGTATGGCTACACCTTC.